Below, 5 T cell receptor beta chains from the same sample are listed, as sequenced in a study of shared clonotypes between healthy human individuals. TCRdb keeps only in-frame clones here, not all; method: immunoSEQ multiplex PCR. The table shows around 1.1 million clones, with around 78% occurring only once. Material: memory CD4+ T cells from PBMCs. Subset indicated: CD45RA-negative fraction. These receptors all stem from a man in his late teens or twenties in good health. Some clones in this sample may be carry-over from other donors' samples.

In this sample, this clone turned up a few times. The CDR3 is CASSLQGVGAFF. The CDR3 region has the DNA TGTGCCAGCAGCCTGCAGGGGGTTGGGGCTTTCTTT. V usage is TRBV7-9 and J usage is TRBJ1-1; 7 nucleotides agree with TRBD1. The germline V gene has CDR1 SEHNR and CDR2 FQNEAQ (reference sequence). The ends lost 5 bases at V and 11 bases at J; junction bases unmatched: 8. The CDR3 has 12 amino acids.

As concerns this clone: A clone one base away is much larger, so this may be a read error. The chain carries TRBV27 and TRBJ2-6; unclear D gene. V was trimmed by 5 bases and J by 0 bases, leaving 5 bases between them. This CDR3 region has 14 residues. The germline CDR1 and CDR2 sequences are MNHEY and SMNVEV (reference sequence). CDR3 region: CASSRNSGANVLTF. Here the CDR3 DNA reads TGTGCCAGCAGTCGGAACTCTGGGGCCAACGTCCTGACTTTC. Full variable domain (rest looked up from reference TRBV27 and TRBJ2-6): EAQVTQNPRYLITVTGKKLTVTCSQNMNHEYMSWYRQDPGLGLRQIYYSMNVEVTDKGDVPEGYKVSRKEKRNFPLILESPSPNQTSLYFCASSRNSGANVLTFGAGSRLTVL.

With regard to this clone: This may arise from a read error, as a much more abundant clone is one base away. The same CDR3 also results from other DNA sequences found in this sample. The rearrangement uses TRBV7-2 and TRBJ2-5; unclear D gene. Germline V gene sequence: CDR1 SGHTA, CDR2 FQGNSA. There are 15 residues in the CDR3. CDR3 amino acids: CASSPRTAAQETQYF. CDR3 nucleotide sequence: TGTGCCAGCAGCCCCAGGACGGCCGCGCAAGAAACCCAGTACTTC.

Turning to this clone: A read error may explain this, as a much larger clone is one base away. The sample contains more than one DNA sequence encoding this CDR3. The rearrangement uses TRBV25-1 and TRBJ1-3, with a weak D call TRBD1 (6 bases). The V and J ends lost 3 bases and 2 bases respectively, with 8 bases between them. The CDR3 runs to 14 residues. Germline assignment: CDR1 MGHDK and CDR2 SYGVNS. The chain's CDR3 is CASSEAGAGNTIYF. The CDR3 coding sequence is TGTGCCAGCAGTGAGGCAGGGGCTGGAAACACCATATATTTT.

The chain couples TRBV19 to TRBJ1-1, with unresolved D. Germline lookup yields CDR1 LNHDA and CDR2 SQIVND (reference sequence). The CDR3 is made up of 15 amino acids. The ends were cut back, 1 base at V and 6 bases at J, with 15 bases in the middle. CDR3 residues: CASSIGMGVPSEAFF. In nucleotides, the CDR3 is TGTGCCAGTAGTATAGGAATGGGCGTACCGTCTGAAGCTTTCTTT.